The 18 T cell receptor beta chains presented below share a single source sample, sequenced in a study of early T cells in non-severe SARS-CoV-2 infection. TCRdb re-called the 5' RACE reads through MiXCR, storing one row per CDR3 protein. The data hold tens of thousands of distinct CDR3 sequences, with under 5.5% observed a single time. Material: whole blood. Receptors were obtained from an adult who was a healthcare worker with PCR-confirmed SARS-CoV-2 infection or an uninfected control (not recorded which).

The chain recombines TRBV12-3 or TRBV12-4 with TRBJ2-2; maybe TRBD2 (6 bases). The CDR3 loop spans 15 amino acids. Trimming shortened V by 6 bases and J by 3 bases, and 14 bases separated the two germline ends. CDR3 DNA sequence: TGTGCCAGCAGCCCCACGGGGGTTTACACCGGGGAGCTGTTTTTT. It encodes CASSPTGVYTGELFF.

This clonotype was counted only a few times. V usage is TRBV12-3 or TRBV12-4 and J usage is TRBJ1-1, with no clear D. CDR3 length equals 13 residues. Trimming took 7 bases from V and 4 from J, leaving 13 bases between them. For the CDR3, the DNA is TGTGCCAGCACCTTCACTATGGGCACTGAAGCTTTCTTT. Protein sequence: CASTFTMGTEAFF.

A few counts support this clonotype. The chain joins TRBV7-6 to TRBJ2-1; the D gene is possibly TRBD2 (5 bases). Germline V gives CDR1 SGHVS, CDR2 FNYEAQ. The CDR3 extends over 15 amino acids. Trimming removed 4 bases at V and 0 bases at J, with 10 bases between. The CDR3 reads CASSYQRSSYNEQFF. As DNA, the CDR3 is TGTGCCAGCAGCTATCAGCGGAGCTCCTACAATGAGCAGTTCTTC.

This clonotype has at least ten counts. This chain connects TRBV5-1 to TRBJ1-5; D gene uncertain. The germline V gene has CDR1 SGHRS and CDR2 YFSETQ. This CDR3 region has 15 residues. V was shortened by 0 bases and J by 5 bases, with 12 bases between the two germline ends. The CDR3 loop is CASSLVGQPDQPQHF. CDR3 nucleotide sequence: TGCGCCAGCAGCTTGGTGGGTCAGCCCGATCAGCCCCAGCATTTT.

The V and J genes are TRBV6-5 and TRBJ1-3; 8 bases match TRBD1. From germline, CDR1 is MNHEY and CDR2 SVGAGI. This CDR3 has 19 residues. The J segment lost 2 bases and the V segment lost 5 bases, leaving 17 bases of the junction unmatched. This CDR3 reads CASSRLGRGLLITGNTIYF. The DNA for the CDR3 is TGTGCCAGCAGTCGACTGGGCAGGGGGCTGTTAATTACTGGAAACACCATATATTTT.

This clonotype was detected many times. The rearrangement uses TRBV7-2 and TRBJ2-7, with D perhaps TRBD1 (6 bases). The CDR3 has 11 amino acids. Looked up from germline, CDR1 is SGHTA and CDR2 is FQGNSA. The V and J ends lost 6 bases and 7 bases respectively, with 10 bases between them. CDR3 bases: TGTGCCAGCAGATTGAGGGGGGAGCAGTACTTC. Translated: CASRLRGEQYF.

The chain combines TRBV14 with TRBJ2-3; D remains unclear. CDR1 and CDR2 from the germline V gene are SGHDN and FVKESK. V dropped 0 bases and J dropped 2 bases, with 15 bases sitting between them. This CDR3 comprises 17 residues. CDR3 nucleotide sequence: TGTGCCAGCAGCCAAGATAAGAGAGGCCGAGCCACAGATACGCAGTATTTT. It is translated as CASSQDKRGRATDTQYF.

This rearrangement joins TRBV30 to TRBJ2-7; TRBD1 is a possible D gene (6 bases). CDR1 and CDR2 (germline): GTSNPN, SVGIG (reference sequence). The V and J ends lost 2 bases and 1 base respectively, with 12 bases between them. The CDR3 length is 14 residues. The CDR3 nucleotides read TGTGCCTGGAGTCTCGACAGGATGTCCTACGAGCAGTACTTC. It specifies CAWSLDRMSYEQYF.

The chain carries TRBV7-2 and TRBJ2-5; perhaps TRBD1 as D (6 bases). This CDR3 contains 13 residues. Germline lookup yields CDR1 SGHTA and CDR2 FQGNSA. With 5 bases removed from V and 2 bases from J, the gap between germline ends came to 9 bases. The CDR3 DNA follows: TGTGCCAGCAGCATTGGACAGCAAGAGACCCAGTACTTC. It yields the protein CASSIGQQETQYF.

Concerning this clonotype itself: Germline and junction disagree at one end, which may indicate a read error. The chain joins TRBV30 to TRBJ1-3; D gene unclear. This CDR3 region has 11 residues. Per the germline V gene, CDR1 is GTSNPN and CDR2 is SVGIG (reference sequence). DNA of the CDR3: TGTGCCTGGACCAGGAGAAACACCATATGTTTT. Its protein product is CAWTRRNTICF.

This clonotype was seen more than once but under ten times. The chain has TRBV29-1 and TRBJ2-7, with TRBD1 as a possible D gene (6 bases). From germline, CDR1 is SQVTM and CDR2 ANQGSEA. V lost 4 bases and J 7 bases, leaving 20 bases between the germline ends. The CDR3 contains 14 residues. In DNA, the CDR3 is TGCAGCGTTGGGTCGCTTGGGACATCGGGTGAGCAGTACTTC. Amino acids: CSVGSLGTSGEQYF.

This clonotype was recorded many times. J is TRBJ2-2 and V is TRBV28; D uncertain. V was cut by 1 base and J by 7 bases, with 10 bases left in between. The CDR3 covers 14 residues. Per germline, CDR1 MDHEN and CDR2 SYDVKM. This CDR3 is CASSLSGPFGELFF. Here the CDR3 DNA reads TGTGCCAGCAGTTTATCGGGTCCTTTCGGGGAGCTGTTTTTT.

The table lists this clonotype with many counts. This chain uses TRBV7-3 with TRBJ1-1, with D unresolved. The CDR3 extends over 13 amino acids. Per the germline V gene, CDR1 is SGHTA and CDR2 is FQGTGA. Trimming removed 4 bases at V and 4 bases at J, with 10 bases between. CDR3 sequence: CASSSLAGTEAFF. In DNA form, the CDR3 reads TGTGCCAGCAGCTCCCTAGCGGGCACTGAAGCTTTCTTT.

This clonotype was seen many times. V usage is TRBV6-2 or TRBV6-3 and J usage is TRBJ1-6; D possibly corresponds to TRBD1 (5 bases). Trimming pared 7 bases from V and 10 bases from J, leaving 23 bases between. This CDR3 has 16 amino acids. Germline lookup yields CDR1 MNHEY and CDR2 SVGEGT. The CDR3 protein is CASTTRQGLVRSPLHF. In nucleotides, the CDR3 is TGTGCCAGCACCACGCGCCAGGGCTTGGTACGCTCACCCCTCCACTTT.

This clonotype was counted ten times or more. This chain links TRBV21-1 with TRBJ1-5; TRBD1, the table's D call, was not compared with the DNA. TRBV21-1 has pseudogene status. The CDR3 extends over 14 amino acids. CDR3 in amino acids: CASSKATGFQPQHF. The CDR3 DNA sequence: TGTGCCAGCAGCAAGGCGACAGGGTTTCAGCCCCAGCATTTT.

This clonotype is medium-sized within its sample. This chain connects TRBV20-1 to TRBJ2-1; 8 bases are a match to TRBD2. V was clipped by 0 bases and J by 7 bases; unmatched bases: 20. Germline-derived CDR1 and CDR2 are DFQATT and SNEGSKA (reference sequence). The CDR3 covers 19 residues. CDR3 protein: CSAREGSDKPGGPVNEQFF. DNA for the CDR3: TGCAGTGCTAGAGAGGGTAGCGACAAGCCGGGGGGGCCGGTTAATGAGCAGTTCTTC.

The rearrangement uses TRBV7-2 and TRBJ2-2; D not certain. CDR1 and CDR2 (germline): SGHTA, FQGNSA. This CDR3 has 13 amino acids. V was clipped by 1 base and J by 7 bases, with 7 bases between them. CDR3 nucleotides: TGTGCCAGCAGCTTAGAACGAGGCGGGGAGCTGTTTTTT. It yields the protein CASSLERGGELFF.

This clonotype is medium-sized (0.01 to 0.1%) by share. The CDR3 bases are TGTGCCAGCACGAAAAAGATAGCGGGGGGATATGCAGATACGCAGTATTTT. Protein product: CASTKKIAGGYADTQYF. The chain combines TRBV7-2 with TRBJ2-3, with TRBD2 matching over 10 bases. This CDR3 spans 17 amino acids. Germline V lookup: CDR1 SGHTA, CDR2 FQGNSA. The J segment lost 4 bases and the V segment lost 7 bases, leaving 14 bases of the junction unmatched.